This entry concerns a single T cell receptor beta chain. The antigen remains unidentified. The entry originates in a study of blood T cells in healthy people across ages. Study-wide results and caveats: Across the age range, TCR beta diversity per million T cells fell in a roughly linear way.

V was clipped by 3 bases and J by 2 bases, with 16 bases between them. Germline V gives CDR1 MNHEY, CDR2 SMNVEV (reference sequence). The CDR3 length is 16 residues. Then a second PCR, running roughly 7 to 11 cycles, was carried out with a sample-barcoded 5' primer and a J-beta primer mix. TCRdb independently ran MiXCR on the 5' RACE reads; one entry per CDR3 protein. This table holds about 1.8 million distinct CDR3 sequences, around half found once. The TCR sequence derives from a woman aged 40 to 50 in good health. The rearrangement links TRBV27 to TRBJ2-5, with a possible D match to TRBD1 (5 bases). Input material: blood. The CDR3 coding sequence is TGTGCCAGCAGTTTCAGGGTTAGCTCTGATCAAGAGACCCAGTACTTC. Protein product: CASSFRVSSDQETQYF.